These T cell receptor beta chains were read from a single sample in a study of blood T cells in healthy people across ages. TCRdb re-analysed the 5' RACE reads in MiXCR, keeping a single row per CDR3 protein. The data hold 550,000 to 650,000 distinct CDR3 sequences, with about 30% observed a single time. Sequencing was done on a sample of blood. These receptors originate from a woman of 80 years or more in good health. The CDR3 runs from the conserved cysteine through the conserved F or W. A D gene is named only where the DNA matches it firmly. Rows give clone size only sometimes, using once, few, many, or a class for an expanded clone.

CDR3 protein: CSATNPGQGAYNEQFF
CDR3 DNA: TGCAGTGCTACCAATCCGGGACAGGGTGCCTACAATGAGCAGTTCTTC
clone size: many
D gene: TRBD1
V gene: TRBV20-1
J gene: TRBJ2-1

CDR3 protein: CSARAPGRDNYGYTF
CDR3 DNA: TGCAGTGCTAGAGCCCCCGGCAGGGATAACTATGGCTACACCTTC
clone size: .
D gene: .
V gene: TRBV20-1
J gene: TRBJ1-2

CDR3 protein: CASSYSKFPGLASRETQYF
CDR3 DNA: TGTGCCAGCAGTTACTCCAAGTTCCCGGGACTAGCATCGAGAGAGACCCAGTACTTC
clone size: .
D gene: TRBD2
V gene: TRBV6-5
J gene: TRBJ2-5

CDR3 protein: CASSLQGGHTEAFF
CDR3 DNA: TGTGCCAGCAGTTTGCAGGGAGGCCACACTGAAGCTTTCTTT
clone size: once
D gene: .
V gene: TRBV12-3/TRBV12-4
J gene: TRBJ1-1

CDR3 protein: CASSLAWGAENIQYF
CDR3 DNA: TGTGCCAGCAGCTTAGCGTGGGGGGCCGAAAACATTCAGTACTTC
clone size: many
D gene: .
V gene: TRBV7-8
J gene: TRBJ2-4

CDR3 protein: CASSSFSGAYDTQYF
CDR3 DNA: TGCGCCAGCAGCTCCTTTTCGGGGGCATACGATACGCAGTATTTT
clone size: many
D gene: .
V gene: TRBV5-1
J gene: TRBJ2-3

CDR3 protein: CASTPGGPIARTGDFKQYF
CDR3 DNA: TGTGCCAGCACCCCCGGAGGCCCCATCGCGAGGACAGGGGACTTTAAGCAGTACTTC
clone size: many
D gene: TRBD1
V gene: TRBV7-2
J gene: TRBJ2-7

CDR3 protein: CASSLGGSSQPQHF
CDR3 DNA: TGTGCCAGCAGTTTGGGGGGATCAAGTCAGCCCCAGCATTTT
clone size: .
D gene: .
V gene: TRBV28
J gene: TRBJ1-5

CDR3 protein: CSSQRGMNTEAFF
CDR3 DNA: TGCAGCTCCCAGCGGGGTATGAACACTGAAGCTTTCTTT
clone size: many
D gene: .
V gene: TRBV29-1
J gene: TRBJ1-1

CDR3 protein: CASSSFGQGLSEKLFF
CDR3 DNA: TGTGCCAGCAGTTCTTTCGGACAGGGCCTCTCTGAAAAACTGTTTTTT
clone size: .
D gene: TRBD1
V gene: TRBV25-1
J gene: TRBJ1-4

CDR3 protein: CASSLIQNGYTF
CDR3 DNA: TGTGCCAGCAGTTTGATCCAGAATGGCTACACCTTC
clone size: many
D gene: .
V gene: TRBV12-3/TRBV12-4
J gene: TRBJ1-2

CDR3 protein: CASSVTGVGDIQYF
CDR3 DNA: TGTGCCAGCAGCGTAACAGGGGTGGGTGACATTCAGTACTTC
clone size: many
D gene: TRBD1
V gene: TRBV9
J gene: TRBJ2-4

CDR3 protein: CASSSKLGTGRETQYF
CDR3 DNA: TGTGCCAGCAGCTCAAAACTCGGGACAGGGAGGGAGACCCAGTACTTC
clone size: many
D gene: TRBD1
V gene: TRBV7-2
J gene: TRBJ2-5

CDR3 protein: CASSLWGFDGYTF
CDR3 DNA: TGTGCCAGCAGTCTTTGGGGGTTTGATGGCTACACCTTC
clone size: .
D gene: .
V gene: TRBV12-3/TRBV12-4
J gene: TRBJ1-2

CDR3 protein: CASSLVGRGRYSGANVLTF
CDR3 DNA: TGTGCCAGCAGCTTGGTCGGGCGCGGAAGATACTCTGGGGCCAACGTCCTGACTTTC
clone size: many
D gene: .
V gene: TRBV5-6
J gene: TRBJ2-6

CDR3 protein: CASSLRKRTGANVLTF
CDR3 DNA: TGTGCCAGCAGCTTACGCAAAAGGACAGGGGCCAACGTCCTGACTTTC
clone size: .
D gene: .
V gene: TRBV7-3
J gene: TRBJ2-6

CDR3 protein: CSARWGTGGSGANVLTF
CDR3 DNA: TGCAGTGCTAGGTGGGGGACAGGGGGCTCTGGGGCCAACGTCCTGACTTTC
clone size: many
D gene: TRBD1
V gene: TRBV20-1
J gene: TRBJ2-6

CDR3 protein: CASSPLGGGDTDTQYF
CDR3 DNA: TGTGCCAGCTCACCATTAGGCGGGGGTGACACAGATACGCAGTATTTT
clone size: many
D gene: TRBD2
V gene: TRBV18
J gene: TRBJ2-3

CDR3 protein: CASSLAGFWTEAFF
CDR3 DNA: TGTGCCAGCAGTTTAGCAGGGTTTTGGACTGAAGCTTTCTTT
clone size: few
D gene: .
V gene: TRBV28
J gene: TRBJ1-1

CDR3 protein: CASSLLAELSGANVLTF
CDR3 DNA: TGTGCCAGCAGTTTGTTAGCGGAACTCTCTGGGGCCAACGTCCTGACTTTC
clone size: many
D gene: .
V gene: TRBV6-5
J gene: TRBJ2-6

CDR3 protein: CASSFKPPGLAGRQETQYF
CDR3 DNA: TGCGCCAGCAGCTTCAAGCCGCCGGGACTGGCGGGGCGTCAAGAGACCCAGTACTTC
clone size: .
D gene: .
V gene: TRBV5-1
J gene: TRBJ2-5

CDR3 protein: CASSEQGANDYGYTF
CDR3 DNA: TGTGCCAGCAGTGAACAGGGGGCAAACGACTATGGCTACACCTTC
clone size: few
D gene: TRBD1
V gene: TRBV2
J gene: TRBJ1-2